What follows are 25 T cell receptor beta chains derived from one specimen sequenced in a study of cytomegalovirus exposure and HLA in healthy donors. PCR involved 60 Vbeta and 13 Jbeta primers. Sequencing was performed with immunoSEQ multiplex PCR; in TCRdb, only in-frame clones are kept and a portion is missing. The sample has approximately 190,000 clones, around 78% seen once. What was sequenced was PBMCs. Receptor source: a woman aged 25 to 39 in good health and CMV-seropositive.

A few counts support this clone. The chain combines TRBV9 with TRBJ2-3; TRBD2 matches 12 bases. This CDR3 is built from 16 residues. The ends lost 4 bases at V and 2 bases at J; junction bases unmatched: 5. CDR1 and CDR2 from the germline V gene are SGDLS and YYNGEE. The CDR3 region is CASSYLAGGSTDTQYF. CDR3 nucleotide sequence: TGTGCCAGCAGCTATCTAGCGGGGGGGTCCACAGATACGCAGTATTTT.

J is TRBJ2-1 and V is TRBV4-1; 14 positions agree with TRBD2. Germline CDR1 and CDR2: MGHRA and YSYEKL. The length of the CDR3 is 19 residues. V trimming: 3 bases; J trimming: 6 bases; junction bases outside the gene matches: 13. In nucleotides, the CDR3 is TGCGCCAGCAGCCATCCCCTGACTAGCGGGGGGGCCTATAGCAATGAGCAGTTCTTC. Encoded protein: CASSHPLTSGGAYSNEQFF.

The rearrangement uses TRBV18 and TRBJ1-2; 8 bases match TRBD1. Germline CDR1 and CDR2: KGHSH and LQKENI. V gave up 2 bases and J gave up 3 bases; unmatched junction bases: 2. The CDR3 sequence is 14 residues long. The CDR3 spells CASSPGTGDYGYTF. Written as DNA, the CDR3 is TGTGCCAGCTCACCAGGGACAGGTGACTATGGCTACACCTTC.

The chain recombines TRBV28 with TRBJ2-7, with 10 bases matching TRBD2. J was trimmed by 3 bases and V by 3 bases; bases with no gene match: 5. CDR3 length: 15 amino acids. Germline CDR1 and CDR2: MDHEN and SYDVKM. The CDR3 protein is CASSFLTSGNYEQYF. DNA for the CDR3: TGTGCCAGCAGTTTTCTTACTAGCGGGAACTACGAGCAGTACTTC.

V is TRBV7-3 and J is TRBJ2-1, with TRBD2 matching 9 bases. Trimming cost V 4 bases and J 8 bases; bases outside gene matches: 15. Germline lookup yields CDR1 SGHTA and CDR2 FQGTGA. The CDR3 has 17 residues. Here the CDR3 DNA reads TGTGCCAGCAGCTATGGGCCCGTTGGGCGGGGGGGCCATGAGCAGTTCTTC. Its protein is CASSYGPVGRGGHEQFF.

V is TRBV5-6 and J is TRBJ1-6, with D perhaps TRBD1 (6 bases). The CDR3 sequence is 13 residues long. Germline CDR1 is SGHDT and CDR2 is YYEEEE. V lost 2 bases to trimming and J lost 7 bases, with 7 bases between them. The DNA for the CDR3 is TGTGCCAGCAGCTTTGGACAGAATTCACCCCTCCACTTT. This gives the protein CASSFGQNSPLHF.

This chain links TRBV28 with TRBJ1-6; 10 bases line up with TRBD1. The ends lost 5 bases at V and 9 bases at J; junction bases unmatched: 4. Germline CDR1 and CDR2: MDHEN and SYDVKM. CDR3 length: 14 residues. The chain's CDR3 is CASSAGTGVSPLHF. Written as DNA, the CDR3 is TGTGCCAGCAGTGCCGGGACAGGGGTTTCACCCCTCCACTTT.

The gene calls are TRBV4-1 and TRBJ1-1; D may be TRBD1 (5 bases). The V end lost 4 bases, the J end lost 1 base, and 22 bases lay between the germline ends. The CDR3 runs to 18 residues. The V gene's germline CDR1 is MGHRA and CDR2 YSYEKL. The CDR3 DNA reads as TGCGCCAGCAGCCCGCCCCGGGGGGTTTGGGCGGGGAACACTGAAGCTTTCTTT. Amino acids: CASSPPRGVWAGNTEAFF.

This clone has just a few counts. The V gene is TRBV5-1, the J gene TRBJ1-2; tentative D call: TRBD1 (6 bases). From germline, CDR1 is SGHRS and CDR2 YFSETQ. The CDR3 contains 14 residues. V lost 0 bases to trimming and J lost 7 bases, with 13 bases between them. The chain's CDR3 is CASSLGTVGPGYTF. CDR3 bases: TGCGCCAGCAGCTTGGGGACAGTGGGTCCTGGCTACACCTTC.

J is TRBJ2-1 and V is TRBV6-4; D is perhaps TRBD2 (7 bases). V was cut by 4 bases and J by 4 bases, with 11 bases left in between. The CDR3 consists of 14 residues. The germline V gene has CDR1 MRHNA and CDR2 SNTAGT. The CDR3 is CASSVEGGYNEQFF. The CDR3 nucleotides are TGTGCCAGCAGTGTAGAGGGGGGGTACAATGAGCAGTTCTTC.

This rearrangement joins TRBV11-3 to TRBJ2-1, with 8 bases fitting TRBD1. The V and J ends lost 5 bases and 5 bases, in that order; junction bases with no gene match: 2. Per the germline V gene, CDR1 is SGHNT and CDR2 is YENEEA. The CDR3 totals 13 residues. As DNA, the CDR3 is TGTGCCAGCAGCCAGGACAGGGACAATGAGCAGTTCTTC. As protein: CASSQDRDNEQFF.

This clone occurred once. CDR3 in amino acids: CASSQRDSDDTQYF. The CDR3 DNA sequence: TGTGCCAGCAGCCAACGGGACTCGGACGATACGCAGTATTTT. The chain joins TRBV4-2 to TRBJ2-3, with D perhaps matching TRBD2 (6 bases). Germline lookup yields CDR1 LGHNA and CDR2 YNFKEQ. The CDR3 runs to 14 residues. V was trimmed by 2 bases and J by 6 bases, leaving 12 bases between them.

The rearrangement joins TRBV6-5 to TRBJ2-7; 7 bases align to TRBD2. Germline CDR1 and CDR2: MNHEY and SVGAGI. With 6 bases clipped from V and 2 bases from J, the junction kept 7 bases outside the gene matches. There are 14 residues in the CDR3. The CDR3 DNA reads TGTGCCAGCAGCAGAGCGGGGATAACCTACGAGCAGTACTTC. Protein: CASSRAGITYEQYF.

This clone was seen only once. The chain links TRBV7-8 to TRBJ2-7; the D gene is possibly TRBD2 (6 bases). V was cut by 4 bases and J by 2 bases, with 15 bases left in between. From germline, CDR1 is SGHVS and CDR2 FQNEAQ. The CDR3 is made up of 15 amino acids. The CDR3 is CASSSGSSVAYEQYF. The CDR3 DNA is TGTGCCAGCAGCTCAGGTTCTAGCGTTGCCTACGAGCAGTACTTC.

CDR3 sequence: CASSQAGGNTGELFF. The CDR3 region has the DNA TGTGCCAGCAGCCAAGCGGGAGGGAACACCGGGGAGCTGTTTTTT. This chain connects TRBV14 to TRBJ2-2, with 7 bases aligning to TRBD2. The CDR3 sequence is 15 residues long. J gave up 1 base and V 1 base, and 0 bases lay outside the gene matches. Germline V gene sequence: CDR1 SGHDN, CDR2 FVKESK.

V usage is TRBV7-2 and J usage is TRBJ1-5; D is possibly TRBD1 (5 bases). V was cut by 1 base and J by 0 bases, with 13 bases left in between. From germline, CDR1 is SGHTA and CDR2 FQGNSA. The CDR3 contains 17 residues. DNA for the CDR3: TGTGCCAGCAGCTTAGATTCGACAGCCTATAGCAATCAGCCCCAGCATTTT. It encodes CASSLDSTAYSNQPQHF.

The rearrangement links TRBV18 to TRBJ2-5, with a weak D call TRBD1 (6 bases). V was trimmed by 5 bases and J by 5 bases, leaving 12 bases between them. The CDR3 has 13 amino acids. CDR1 KGHSH and CDR2 LQKENI come from the germline V gene. In DNA form, the CDR3 reads TGTGCCAGCTCAGGACAGCAGATGGAGACCCAGTACTTC. Protein product: CASSGQQMETQYF.

The V call is TRBV13, the J call TRBJ2-3; the match to TRBD1 covers 8 bases. Unmatched junction bases numbered 15, after V lost 6 bases and J lost 4 bases. Germline V gene sequence: CDR1 PRHDT, CDR2 FYEKMQ (reference sequence). This CDR3 region has 17 residues. The CDR3 loop is CASSSGGRGFEADTQYF. The CDR3 DNA follows: TGTGCCAGCAGTTCAGGGGGCAGGGGTTTTGAGGCAGATACGCAGTATTTT.

The CDR3, as DNA: TGTGCCAGCAGTTTTAGCGGCGGGGCAGATACGCAGTATTTT. Residues: CASSFSGGADTQYF. The chain recombines TRBV27 with TRBJ2-3; D is perhaps TRBD2 (6 bases). Germline lookup yields CDR1 MNHEY and CDR2 SMNVEV (reference sequence). The CDR3 consists of 14 residues. Trimming left V 3 bases short and J 4 bases short, with 11 bases between.

The rearrangement uses TRBV19 and TRBJ2-2; D is unresolved. The CDR3 contains 15 residues. The V end lost 3 bases, the J end lost 0 bases, and 8 bases lay between the germline ends. Germline-derived CDR1 and CDR2 are LNHDA and SQIVND (reference sequence). CDR3 sequence reads: CASSILPANTGELFF. The CDR3 coding sequence is TGTGCCAGTAGTATCCTTCCGGCGAACACCGGGGAGCTGTTTTTT.

This clone occurred a few times. This chain joins TRBV5-4 and TRBJ1-6; D call uncertain. The CDR3 length is 14 residues. Germline assignment: CDR1 SGHNT and CDR2 YYREEE (reference sequence). V dropped 4 bases and J dropped 9 bases, with 14 bases sitting between them. CDR3 in amino acids: CASSQDEGPSPLHF. CDR3 DNA: TGTGCCAGCAGCCAAGATGAGGGCCCTTCACCCCTCCACTTT.

J is TRBJ1-3 and V is TRBV11-2; maybe TRBD1 (5 bases). The CDR3 spans 16 residues. Per germline, CDR1 SGHAT and CDR2 FQNNGV. Trimming left V 6 bases short and J 0 bases short, with 15 bases between. DNA of the CDR3: TGTGCCAGCAGGTTGGGGCAGGGACTCTCTGGAAACACCATATATTTT. This codes for CASRLGQGLSGNTIYF.

This sequence joins TRBV27 and TRBJ2-1; a possible D gene is TRBD2 (5 bases). The germline gives CDR1 MNHEY, CDR2 SMNVEV (reference sequence). Trimming took 5 bases from V and 0 from J, leaving 17 bases between them. This CDR3 spans 17 amino acids. The CDR3 loop reads CASSPRLVGSSYNEQFF. The CDR3, as DNA: TGTGCCAGCAGTCCGCGATTGGTTGGGAGCTCCTACAATGAGCAGTTCTTC.

J is TRBJ2-1 and V is TRBV6-1; TRBD2 agrees at 9 bases. The ends lost 6 bases at V and 7 bases at J; junction bases unmatched: 7. The germline V gene encodes CDR1 MNHNS and CDR2 SASEGT. The CDR3 covers 14 residues. CDR3 sequence (DNA): TGTGCCAGCAGCCGGGGTAGCGGGGGAAATGAGCAGTTCTTC. Protein: CASSRGSGGNEQFF.

The chain joins TRBV28 to TRBJ1-5; D is ambiguous. The CDR3 totals 12 residues. Trimming took off 1 base at V and 6 bases at J, with 4 bases between the two ends. Germline CDR1 is MDHEN and CDR2 is SYDVKM. CDR3 loop: CASSLSGQPQHF. The CDR3 bases are TGTGCCAGCAGTTTATCCGGTCAGCCCCAGCATTTT.